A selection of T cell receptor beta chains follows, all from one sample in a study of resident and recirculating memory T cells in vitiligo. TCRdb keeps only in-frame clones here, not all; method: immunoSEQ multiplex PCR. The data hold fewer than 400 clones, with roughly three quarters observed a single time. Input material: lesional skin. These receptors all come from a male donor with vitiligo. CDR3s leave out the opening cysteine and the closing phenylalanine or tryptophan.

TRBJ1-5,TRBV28,ASSLAGGGNQPQH
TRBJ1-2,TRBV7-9,ASSLDDRGYGYT
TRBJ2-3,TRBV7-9,ASSLLAGGVTDTQY
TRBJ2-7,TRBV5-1,ASSPDTLRPYEQY
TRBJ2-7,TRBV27,ASVGGGSRYEQY
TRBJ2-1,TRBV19,ASSPRRSSYNEQF
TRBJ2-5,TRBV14,ASSQDGTQY
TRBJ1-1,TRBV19,ASSMVAGGTEAF
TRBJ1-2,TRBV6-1,ATTQDRVLAYGYT
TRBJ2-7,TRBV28,ASSLGGYEQY
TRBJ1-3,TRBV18,ASSRTVSGNTIY
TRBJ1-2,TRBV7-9,ASSPSTGLGYT
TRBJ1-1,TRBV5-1,ASSLDGGWTEAF
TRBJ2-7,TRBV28,ASSRLGTSGMYEQY
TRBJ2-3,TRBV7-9,ASSSSTDTQY
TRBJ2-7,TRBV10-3,AISEYWKRGPYEQY
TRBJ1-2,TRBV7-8,ASSLGGSTTYGYT
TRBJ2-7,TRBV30,AWSVASGTYEQY
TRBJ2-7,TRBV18,ASSPGQGGGGTYEQY
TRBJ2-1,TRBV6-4,ASSDGLAGDNEQF
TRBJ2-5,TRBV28,ASRIPGQVKTQY
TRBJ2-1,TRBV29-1,SVGVRQKGF
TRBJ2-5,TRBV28,ASSQAGTGDETQY
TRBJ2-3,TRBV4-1,ASSQDWGREADTQY
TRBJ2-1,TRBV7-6,ASSLEGATQF
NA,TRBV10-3,AISSSYEQY
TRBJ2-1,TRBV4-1,ASRGGGGFLYNEQF
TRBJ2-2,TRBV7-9,ASSPWRGRGNTGELF
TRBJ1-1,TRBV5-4,ASSKGGNTEAF
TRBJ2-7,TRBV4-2,ASSPVDSGRYEQY
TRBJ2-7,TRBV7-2,ASSFTGRDEQY
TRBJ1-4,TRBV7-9,ASSSPGQGAEKLF
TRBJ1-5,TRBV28,ASSPAYGTLGNQPQH
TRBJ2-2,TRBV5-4,ASSRLAGGVDKHRGAV
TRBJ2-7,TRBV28,ASSLGTSGRRSYEQY
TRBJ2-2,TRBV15,ATSSHPRELF
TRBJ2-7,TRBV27,ASSSRTGGYEQY
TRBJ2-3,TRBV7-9,ASSIQGAHPTDTQY
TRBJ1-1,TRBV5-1,ASWEQENTEAF
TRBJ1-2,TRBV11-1,ASSSSRVDRASGYT
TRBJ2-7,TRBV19,ASSIVATASYEQY
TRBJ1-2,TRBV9,ASSTRDRVSNYGYT